Listed below are T cell receptor beta chains from one sample, sequenced in a study of blood T cell repertoires in COVID-19. Sequenced by immunoSEQ multiplex PCR; TCRdb stores in-frame clones only, minus some. The table has about 230,000 clones, approximately 80% seen once. The sample taken for sequencing was peripheral blood. Receptor source: a woman in her thirties or forties who had recovered from COVID-19. Each CDR3 is given with its conserved first and last residue. The D gene is left open where the match is weak.

J gene	D gene	V gene	CDR3 DNA	CDR3 protein
TRBJ2-2	.	TRBV5-4	TGTGCCAGCAGCTTGTTAGGGGGTCACACCGGGGAGCTGTTTTTT	CASSLLGGHTGELFF
TRBJ2-5	.	TRBV5-1	TGCGCCAGCAGCCTAGGGGGTGGCAAGACCCAGTACTTC	CASSLGGGKTQYF
TRBJ1-1	TRBD1	TRBV4-3	TGCGCCAGCAGCCAAGAGGGGCCAGACAGGGGTGGTGAAGCTTTCTTT	CASSQEGPDRGGEAFF
TRBJ1-5	.	TRBV30	TGTGCCTGGAGTGTACTCGGGAATAGCAATCAGCCCCAGCATTTT	CAWSVLGNSNQPQHF
TRBJ2-7	.	TRBV7-9	TGTGCCAGCAGCCCGCCGGCTGTGCCGCGGGAGCAGTACTTC	CASSPPAVPREQYF
TRBJ1-1	.	TRBV18	TGTGCCAGCTCACCAAGCGCGTCTGGGTTTAGCACTGAAGCTTTCTTT	CASSPSASGFSTEAFF
TRBJ1-2	.	TRBV6-5	TGTGCCAGCACCTCAAGCCTTAACCAACATGGCTACACCTTC	CASTSSLNQHGYTF
TRBJ1-1	TRBD1	TRBV18	TGTGCCAGCTCTCAACAGGGGGCCGCTGAAGCTTTCTTT	CASSQQGAAEAFF
TRBJ2-5	.	TRBV28	TGTGCCAGCAGTTTGCGGGGGCGGCGGGAGACCCAGTACTTC	CASSLRGRRETQYF
TRBJ2-5	.	TRBV3-1/TRBV3-2	TGTGCCAGCAGCCGCACTAGTCTCCAAGAGACCCAGTACTTC	CASSRTSLQETQYF
TRBJ1-6	.	TRBV7-2	TGTGCCAGCAGCTTAGCGCTTAGGGGGTTGTTATTTAATTCACCCCTCCACTTT	CASSLALRGLLFNSPLHF
TRBJ2-3	TRBD2	TRBV3-1/TRBV3-2	TGTGCCAGCAGCCGTCTAGCGGGGGGACTCACAGATACGCAGTATTTT	CASSRLAGGLTDTQYF
TRBJ2-3	.	TRBV18	TGTGCCAGCTCACCTAGGACAATTACGGATACGCAGTATTTT	CASSPRTITDTQYF
TRBJ2-5	TRBD2	TRBV7-8	TGTGCCAGCAGCTCCAGCGGGACCATCCAAGAGACCCAGTACTTC	CASSSSGTIQETQYF
TRBJ2-7	.	TRBV7-9	TGTGCCAGCAGCTCTTACAGCTACGAGCAGTACTTC	CASSSYSYEQYF
TRBJ1-5	TRBD1	TRBV5-1	TGCGCCAGCAGCAGGACAGGGCATCAGCCCCAGCATTTT	CASSRTGHQPQHF
TRBJ1-2	.	TRBV5-4	TGTGCCAGCAGCTCAAAGGGGGTGGAAAACTATGGCTACACCTTC	CASSSKGVENYGYTF
TRBJ2-1	.	TRBV29-1	TGCAGCGTTGAAGTCAGGGCGAATGAGCAGTTCTTC	CSVEVRANEQFF
TRBJ2-3	.	TRBV5-1	TGCGCCAGCAGCCCGTCATTCCGCGTCACAGATACGCAGTATTTT	CASSPSFRVTDTQYF